This TCR beta chain appears in the sequencing data of a study of T cells in Graves' hyperthyroidism and ophthalmopathy. Turning to the study itself: Before treatment of any kind, peripheral blood was taken at initial diagnosis. General observations from the study: Researchers report that a 13 V-J model separated ophthalmopathy from stable hyperthyroidism. Most clonotypes that expanded in the thyroid above 0.001 also showed up in blood.

The CDR3 totals 16 residues. V lost 0 bases to trimming and J lost 7 bases; unmatched junction nucleotides: 2. This clonotype was recorded at least ten times. Its target is unknown. A patient was excluded if there was uncontrolled infection, other autoimmune disease, pregnancy or lactation. TCR beta CDR3 region amplification was performed from RNA transcripts. Primed by the HTBI set, a first-round RT-PCR was run on the TCR CDR3. From the multiplex PCR reads, TCRdb called clonotypes with MiXCR, one entry per CDR3 protein. This sample has approximately 520,000 distinct CDR3 sequences, with around a quarter found just once.

Specimen: blood. This sequence joins TRBV12-3 or TRBV12-4 and TRBJ2-1, with 14 bases aligning to TRBD2. The clonotype comes from a woman in her twenties or thirties with Graves' ophthalmopathy. The CDR3 nucleotides are TGTGCCAGCAGTTTAGCGGGACTAGCGGGGGTGAATGAGCAGTTCTTC. It is translated as CASSLAGLAGVNEQFF.